Each of the 25 T cell receptor beta chains below was sequenced from the same sample in a study of shared clonotypes between healthy human individuals (dated by TCRdb to about 2020). Library preparation employed the immunoSEQ multiplex PCR assay. Imported from immuneACCESS, the table was reduced by TCRdb to in-frame sequences with V and J called. These copies leave out some clones; in studies compared against another copy, an unresolved V gene accounts for under half, and the cause of the remainder is not known. Present in this sample are over 2 million clones, approximately 90% of which were seen just once. The top ten clonotypes cover approximately 0.39% of the sample. The material sequenced was naive CD4+ T cells from PBMCs. Sample cell subset or site, as interpreted from the label and publication: CD45RA+ positively selected. All receptors come from a young man in good health. Some clones in this sample may be carry-over from other donors' samples.

This clone occurred once. The chain is built from TRBV7-9 and TRBJ2-3; possibly TRBD2 for D (5 bases). V was cut by 0 bases and J by 0 bases, with 13 bases left in between. This CDR3 has 17 residues. Germline lookup yields CDR1 SEHNR and CDR2 FQNEAQ (reference sequence). In DNA form, the CDR3 reads TGTGCCAGCAGCTTAGCTCGGTTCCAGCGGAGCACAGATACGCAGTATTTT. It encodes CASSLARFQRSTDTQYF.

As concerns this clone: Relative to the germline gene, one junction end is altered; a read error may explain this. This chain uses TRBV28 with TRBJ2-7; D might be TRBD1 (6 bases). CDR3 length: 15 residues. The germline CDR1 and CDR2 sequences are MDHEN and SYDVKM. Written as DNA, the CDR3 is TGTGCCAGCAGTTTACCACGGACAGTCTCCCACGAGCAGTACTTC. This gives the protein CASSLPRTVSHEQYF.

V gene TRBV4-3 combines with J gene TRBJ1-2; a possible D gene is TRBD1 (5 bases). The CDR3 has 15 residues. In germline, CDR1 is LGHNA, CDR2 YSLEER. V was pared by 2 bases and J by 6 bases, with 16 bases between. CDR3 nucleotide sequence: TGCGCCAGCAGCCAAACGGGCGGGGCGTTGGATGGCTACACCTTC. Amino acids: CASSQTGGALDGYTF.

CDR3 loop: CATSRDGRGPGELFF. CDR3 sequence (DNA): TGTGCCACCAGCAGAGATGGGAGGGGGCCCGGGGAGCTGTTTTTT. The chain recombines TRBV15 with TRBJ2-2; the D call may be TRBD1 or TRBD2 (7 bases each). This CDR3 has 15 residues. Germline V gene data show CDR1 as LNHNV and CDR2 as YYDKDF (reference sequence). Trimming removed 0 bases at V and 6 bases at J, with 11 bases between. The variable domain in full, completed from reference TRBV15 and TRBJ2-2, reads DAMVIQNPRYQVTQFGKPVTLSCSQTLNHNVMYWYQQKSSQAPKLLFHYYDKDFNNEADTPDNFQSRRPNTSFCFLDIRSPGLGDTAMYLCATSRDGRGPGELFFGEGSRLTVL.

The chain is built from TRBV5-1 and TRBJ2-3; TRBD2 agrees at 10 bases. CDR3 size: 16 residues. J was trimmed by 3 bases and V by 1 base; bases with no gene match: 5. In germline, CDR1 is SGHRS, CDR2 YFSETQ. In nucleotides, the CDR3 is TGCGCCAGCAGCTTGACTAGCGGGATAGTAACAGATACGCAGTATTTT. It yields the protein CASSLTSGIVTDTQYF.

The chain combines TRBV18 with TRBJ2-3; 8 nucleotides line up with TRBD1. The junction had 4 bases not matched to a gene; V was cut back by 3 bases and J by 2 bases. This CDR3 region has 15 residues. Germline CDR1 reads KGHSH; CDR2 reads LQKENI. The CDR3 is CASSPTGGTTDTQYF. DNA for the CDR3: TGTGCCAGCTCACCCACAGGGGGGACCACAGATACGCAGTATTTT. The full variable domain, rest sourced from reference TRBV18 and TRBJ2-3, is NAGVMQNPRHLVRRRGQEARLRCSPMKGHSHVYWYRQLPEEGLKFMVYLQKENIIDESGMPKERFSAEFPKEGPSILRIQQVVRGDSAAYFCASSPTGGTTDTQYFGPGTRLTVL.

There are a few counts of this clone. The chain uses TRBV19 and TRBJ2-3; the match to TRBD2 covers 7 bases. CDR3 size: 14 residues. The germline gives CDR1 LNHDA, CDR2 SQIVND (reference sequence). V lost 7 bases, J lost 0 bases, and 4 bases stayed unmatched. In DNA, the CDR3 is TGTGCCAGTAAGGGAGGGCTTAGCACAGATACGCAGTATTTT. Its protein is CASKGGLSTDTQYF.

The V call is TRBV28, the J call TRBJ2-7, with TRBD2 identical over 15 bases. Germline CDR1 and CDR2: MDHEN and SYDVKM. CDR3 size: 21 residues. The V and J ends lost 6 bases and 1 base, in that order; junction bases with no gene match: 19. This chain's CDR3 is CASRPLPAGLAGGRGSYEQYF. The CDR3 DNA reads as TGTGCCAGCAGACCACTTCCCGCGGGACTAGCGGGAGGAAGGGGATCCTACGAGCAGTACTTC. Filled out from reference TRBV28 and TRBJ2-7, the complete variable domain reads DVKVTQSSRYLVKRTGEKVFLECVQDMDHENMFWYRQDPGLGLRLIYFSYDVKMKEKGDIPEGYSVSREKKERFSLILESASTNQTSMYLCASRPLPAGLAGGRGSYEQYFGPGTRLTVT.

On this clone itself: This same CDR3 is encoded by further DNA sequences in the sample. The chain links TRBV19 to TRBJ1-5; the D gene is possibly TRBD1 (5 bases). The CDR3 has 14 amino acids. The ends were cut back, 8 bases at V and 7 bases at J, with 18 bases in the middle. CDR1 is LNHDA and CDR2 is SQIVND in the germline V gene (reference sequence). The chain's CDR3 is CASAGGRLGQPQHF. The CDR3 DNA reads TGTGCCAGTGCCGGGGGGAGGTTAGGGCAGCCCCAGCATTTT.

V usage is TRBV6-6 and J usage is TRBJ2-7, with 11 nucleotides matching TRBD2. The CDR3 runs to 16 residues. V lost 0 bases to trimming and J lost 3 bases; unmatched junction nucleotides: 4. The germline V gene has CDR1 MNHNY and CDR2 SVGAGI (reference sequence). The DNA of the CDR3 is TGTGCCAGCAGTTACTCAGGGACTAGCGGCTACTACGAGCAGTACTTC. Its protein is CASSYSGTSGYYEQYF.

The CDR3 region is CASILQAGAPGTEAFF. The CDR3 region has the DNA TGTGCCAGTATTTTGCAGGCAGGGGCCCCGGGGACTGAAGCTTTCTTT. The J gene is TRBJ1-1, the V gene TRBV19; D might be TRBD1 (6 bases). V lost 7 bases, J lost 5 bases, and 23 bases lay in between. Germline V CDR1 and CDR2: LNHDA, SQIVND (reference sequence). The CDR3 is made up of 16 amino acids.

A single count supports this clone. This chain connects TRBV5-1 to TRBJ2-3, with TRBD2 identical over 9 bases. The CDR3 length is 14 residues. With 4 bases clipped from V and 6 bases from J, the junction kept 6 bases outside the gene matches. The V gene's germline CDR1 is SGHRS and CDR2 YFSETQ. The CDR3: CASSLGTSRDTQYF. Here the CDR3 DNA reads TGCGCCAGCAGCCTCGGGACTAGCCGTGATACGCAGTATTTT.

The chain employs TRBV29-1 and TRBJ2-2, with 9 nucleotides matching TRBD1. Germline V gene data show CDR1 as SQVTM and CDR2 as ANQGSEA. This CDR3 region has 14 residues. Unmatched junction bases numbered 6, after V lost 4 bases and J lost 6 bases. DNA for the CDR3: TGCAGCGTTGGTAGGACAGGGGTACCCGGGGAGCTGTTTTTT. It translates to CSVGRTGVPGELFF.

On this clone: The sample contains more than one DNA sequence encoding this CDR3. The chain recombines TRBV6-6 with TRBJ2-7; perhaps TRBD1 as D (5 bases). Per the germline V gene, CDR1 is MNHNY and CDR2 is SVGAGI (reference sequence). The CDR3 spans 13 residues. Trimming took off 6 bases at V and 0 bases at J, with 9 bases between the two ends. The CDR3 coding sequence is TGTGCCAGCAGGAGAGACAGCTCCTACGAGCAGTACTTC. Amino acid sequence: CASRRDSSYEQYF.

The gene calls are TRBV18 and TRBJ2-1; D is ambiguous. In germline, CDR1 is KGHSH, CDR2 LQKENI. V was clipped by 2 bases and J by 9 bases, with 14 bases between them. CDR3 length equals 14 residues. The CDR3 region is CASSPDRTVGEQFF. The CDR3 DNA follows: TGTGCCAGCTCACCAGACCGGACCGTCGGTGAGCAGTTCTTC.

The J gene is TRBJ2-6, the V gene TRBV2, with no clear D. The CDR3 consists of 14 residues. V was shortened by 5 bases and J by 4 bases, with 9 bases between the two germline ends. CDR1 SNHLY and CDR2 FYNNEI come from the germline V gene. CDR3 loop: CASSTRSGANVLTF. In DNA, the CDR3 is TGTGCCAGCAGTACGAGGTCCGGGGCCAACGTCCTGACTTTC.

This chain links TRBV28 with TRBJ2-5, with 9 positions matching TRBD1. Germline V lookup: CDR1 MDHEN, CDR2 SYDVKM. The trim removed 5 bases at V and 1 base at J, leaving 17 bases unmatched. This CDR3 has 19 residues. CDR3 loop: CASSAGTGTSRRAQETQYF. The CDR3 DNA reads TGTGCCAGCAGTGCCGGGACAGGGACGTCCCGGAGGGCCCAAGAGACCCAGTACTTC. Complete variable domain (other parts from reference TRBV28 and TRBJ2-5): DVKVTQSSRYLVKRTGEKVFLECVQDMDHENMFWYRQDPGLGLRLIYFSYDVKMKEKGDIPEGYSVSREKKERFSLILESASTNQTSMYLCASSAGTGTSRRAQETQYFGPGTRLLVL.

A note on this clone: Other DNA sequences from this sample encode an identical CDR3 as well. The CDR3 DNA is TGTGCCAGCAGCACCCGGGATACGCAGTATTTT. Amino acids: CASSTRDTQYF. The chain has TRBV5-4 and TRBJ2-3; D remains ambiguous. This CDR3 region has 11 residues. Trimming removed 4 bases from V and 6 bases from J, with 6 bases in between. CDR1 and CDR2 from the germline V gene are SGHNT and YYREEE (reference sequence).

The V and J genes are TRBV5-8 and TRBJ2-3, with D possibly being TRBD1 (5 bases). The CDR3 consists of 14 residues. Germline assignment: CDR1 SGHTS and CDR2 YDEGEE. The V end was cut by 0 bases, the J end by 3 bases, with 8 bases between. CDR3 bases: TGTGCCAGCAGCTTGGGCAGGGAAACAGATACGCAGTATTTT. This translates into CASSLGRETDTQYF. Using reference TRBV5-8 and TRBJ2-3 for the parts outside the CDR3, the full variable domain is EAGVTQSPTHLIKTRGQQATLRCSPISGHTSVYWYQQALGLGLQFLLWYDEGEERNRGNFPPRFSGRQFPNYSSELNVNALELEDSALYLCASSLGRETDTQYFGPGTRLTVL.

The chain carries TRBV6-5 and TRBJ2-7; TRBD1 is a possible D gene (5 bases). Per germline, CDR1 MNHEY and CDR2 SVGAGI. Trimming took off 5 bases at V and 0 bases at J, with 11 bases between the two ends. This CDR3 has 14 residues. The chain's CDR3 is CASSLGHRSYEQYF. The CDR3 DNA follows: TGTGCCAGCAGTCTCGGACACCGCTCCTACGAGCAGTACTTC.

The rearrangement links TRBV10-3 to TRBJ2-7; 15 bases match TRBD2. V trimming: 2 bases; J trimming: 1 base; junction bases outside the gene matches: 0. The CDR3 totals 16 residues. CDR1 and CDR2 (germline): ENHRY, SYGVKD. This CDR3 is CAISEGLAGGSYEQYF. Here the CDR3 DNA reads TGTGCCATCAGTGAGGGACTAGCGGGAGGGTCCTACGAGCAGTACTTC.

The J gene is TRBJ2-3, the V gene TRBV20-1; D is unclear. The V end was cut by 6 bases, the J end by 6 bases, with 10 bases between. Germline loops: CDR1 DFQATT, CDR2 SNEGSKA (reference sequence). The CDR3 is made up of 11 amino acids. CDR3 in DNA: TGCAGTGCAGTACTTTTGGATACGCAGTATTTT. Amino acids: CSAVLLDTQYF.

A remark on this clone: This CDR3 is also generated by other DNA sequences in the sample. The chain joins TRBV5-1 to TRBJ1-1, with D possibly being TRBD1 (5 bases). The germline V and J ends were trimmed by 0 bases and 2 bases, with 8 bases remaining between them. The CDR3 is 14 amino acids. The germline gives CDR1 SGHRS, CDR2 YFSETQ. The CDR3 bases are TGCGCCAGCAGCTTGGAACAGGCCAACACTGAAGCTTTCTTT. Residues: CASSLEQANTEAFF.

The V and J genes are TRBV2 and TRBJ1-2; D is unclear. Germline loops: CDR1 SNHLY, CDR2 FYNNEI. There are 12 residues in the CDR3. V shed 4 bases and J shed 3 bases, with 6 bases lying between them. The chain's CDR3 is CASSGLHYGYTF. CDR3 nucleotides: TGTGCCAGCAGTGGGCTGCACTATGGCTACACCTTC.

The chain recombines TRBV5-1 with TRBJ2-1, with D tentatively TRBD1 (6 bases). The CDR3 is 13 amino acids. In germline, CDR1 is SGHRS, CDR2 YFSETQ. The V gene lost 1 base and the J gene lost 13 bases, with 15 bases spanning the gap. The CDR3 DNA reads as TGCGCCAGCAGCTTGCAGGACAGAGGGTTTCAGTTCTTC. Its translation is CASSLQDRGFQFF. The variable domain in full, completed from reference TRBV5-1 and TRBJ2-1, reads KAGVTQTPRYLIKTRGQQVTLSCSPISGHRSVSWYQQTPGQGLQFLFEYFSETQRNKGNFPGRFSGRQFSNSRSEMNVSTLELGDSALYLCASSLQDRGFQFFGPGTRLTVL.